This TCR beta chain was sequenced in a study of blood T cell repertoires in COVID-19. In this sample, this clone turned up a few times. Libraries were prepared by immunoSEQ multiplex PCR; TCRdb keeps only in-frame clonotypes and omits some of them. This sample has approximately 250,000 clones, with about 89% found just once. V dropped 2 bases and J dropped 5 bases, with 10 bases sitting between them. This CDR3 is 14 amino acids long. Germline V gene lookup returns CDR1 SGHVS and CDR2 FQNEAQ. The rearrangement uses TRBV7-8 and TRBJ1-5; perhaps TRBD1 as D (5 bases). The receptor was isolated from a woman between 55 and 75 years old who had recovered from COVID-19. What was sequenced was peripheral blood. DNA of the CDR3: TGTGCCAGCAGCTTAATCCGGGGGGATCAGCCCCAGCATTTT. Its translation: CASSLIRGDQPQHF.